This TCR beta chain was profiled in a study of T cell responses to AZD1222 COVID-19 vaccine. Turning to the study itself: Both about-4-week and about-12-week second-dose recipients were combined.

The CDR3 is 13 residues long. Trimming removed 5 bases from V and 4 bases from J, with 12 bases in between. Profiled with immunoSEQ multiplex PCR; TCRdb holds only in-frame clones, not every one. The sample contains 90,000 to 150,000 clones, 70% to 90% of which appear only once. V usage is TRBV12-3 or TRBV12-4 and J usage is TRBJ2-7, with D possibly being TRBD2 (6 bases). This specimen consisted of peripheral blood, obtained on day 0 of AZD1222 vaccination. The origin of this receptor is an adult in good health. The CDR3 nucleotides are TGTGCCAGCAGTCGGGGACTTCAATACGAGCAGTACTTC. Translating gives CASSRGLQYEQYF.